This TCR beta chain was captured by sequencing in a study of cytomegalovirus exposure and HLA in healthy donors. At the level of the study: HLA-typed donors contributed around 85 million unique TCRs, which were held in an early data release. Study-wide results and caveats: In an earlier analysis, about 87% or about 30%: the productive usage of most TCR beta V segments. The authors listed some 150 TCR beta chains as cytomegalovirus-associated.

CDR3 length equals 14 residues. Germline V gene sequence: CDR1 SGDLS, CDR2 YYNGEE. V was cut by 1 base and J by 8 bases, with 13 bases left in between. Of note for this clone: Antigen: not known.

The PCR was carried out with 60 Vbeta primers and 13 Jbeta primers. TCRdb's table, derived via immunoSEQ multiplex PCR, lists solely in-frame clones and lacks some. The sample has roughly 49,000 clones, about 81% seen once. The gene calls are TRBV9 and TRBJ2-1, with D possibly matching TRBD1 (6 bases). Sequences were obtained from PBMCs. The origin of this receptor is a boy younger than 18 in good health and CMV-seropositive. This CDR3 reads CASSVYPGADEQFF. CDR3 bases: TGTGCCAGCAGCGTATATCCAGGGGCGGATGAGCAGTTCTTC.